This T cell receptor (beta chain) was captured in a study of tumor-infiltrating lymphocytes in primary liver carcinoma. Points on this clonotype: The CDR3 does not end in the conserved phenylalanine or tryptophan, so this is likely a read error.

Reverse transcription of approximately 500 ng total RNA with a constant-region primer produced TCR beta cDNA. Construction of TCR beta libraries relied on three successive nested multiplex PCR rounds employing slightly modified ARM-PCR. PCR rounds one and two used TRBV1-TRBV30 forward primers with a C-beta reverse primer for 10 cycles each. MiXCR, applied by TCRdb to the multiplex PCR reads, yields one record per CDR3 protein. The sample lists 90,000 to 150,000 distinct CDR3 sequences; about two thirds were seen once. For each extraction, RNA and DNA were obtained together from about 20-30 mg of unsorted bulk tissue. Germline CDR1 SGHAT, CDR2 FQNNGV. This CDR3 is built from 16 residues.

This TCR was recovered from an older woman with primary liver carcinoma and hepatitis B virus infection. This chain connects TRBV11-2 to TRBJ2-5; D may be TRBD2 (6 bases). The sample consisted of tumor-adjacent normal liver tissue. CDR3 sequence: CTSSPPTGGLRETQYI. The CDR3 bases are TGTACTAGCAGCCCCCCCACCGGAGGCTTGCGGGAGACCCAGTACATC.